One sample yielded the 7 T cell receptor beta chains listed below, sequenced in a study of control samples from healthy donors and cancer patients. Some clones are missing from TCRdb's copy, which holds only in-frame ones; the method was immunoSEQ multiplex PCR. The sample gives roughly 130,000 clones, roughly 92% of which show up once; approximately 10% is in the top ten. Input material: blood. Receptors originate from a man younger than 45 in good health.

This chain uses TRBV6-5 with TRBJ2-7; D gene ambiguous. The CDR3 runs to 12 residues. Trimming shortened V by 7 bases and J by 6 bases, and 13 bases separated the two germline ends. Germline V gene sequence: CDR1 MNHEY, CDR2 SVGAGI. The CDR3 spells CASNADVGEQYF. In DNA, the CDR3 is TGTGCCAGCAATGCGGATGTCGGCGAGCAGTACTTC.

The rearrangement uses TRBV5-6 and TRBJ2-1; possibly TRBD1 or TRBD2 for D (5 bases each). The CDR3 runs to 15 residues. Germline-derived CDR1 and CDR2 are SGHDT and YYEEEE. V was pared by 4 bases and J by 7 bases, with 18 bases between. The CDR3 bases are TGTGCCAGCAGCGGGACCCCCACTTTGGGGAATGAGCAGTTCTTC. Translation: CASSGTPTLGNEQFF. Filled out from reference TRBV5-6 and TRBJ2-1, the complete variable domain reads DAGVTQSPTHLIKTRGQQVTLRCSPKSGHDTVSWYQQALGQGPQFIFQYYEEEERQRGNFPDRFSGHQFPNYSSELNVNALLLGDSALYLCASSGTPTLGNEQFFGPGTRLTVL.

This clone came up once. The chain employs TRBV9 and TRBJ2-1; 7 bases line up with TRBD1. The CDR3 extends over 15 amino acids. After removal of 2 bases from V and 6 bases from J, the junction contained 8 bases not matched to a gene. The germline V gene has CDR1 SGDLS and CDR2 YYNGEE. CDR3 in amino acids: CASSVWGPGGNEQFF. The DNA for the CDR3 is TGTGCCAGCAGCGTTTGGGGTCCAGGGGGCAATGAGCAGTTCTTC.

The chain has TRBV25-1 and TRBJ2-7; no clear D gene. The V and J ends lost 1 base and 3 bases respectively, with 7 bases between them. The germline CDR1 and CDR2 sequences are MGHDK and SYGVNS. The CDR3 is made up of 13 amino acids. CDR3 coding DNA: TGTGCCAGCAGTGAATCGGCCAGCTACGAGCAGTACTTC. Its protein is CASSESASYEQYF.

The chain has TRBV30 and TRBJ1-4; D ambiguous. The CDR3 is made up of 12 amino acids. V was pared by 1 base and J by 13 bases, with 13 bases between. Germline V gene data show CDR1 as GTSNPN and CDR2 as SVGIG (reference sequence). In DNA form, the CDR3 reads TGTGCCTGGAGTGGAACAGACTCCAGACTGTTTTTT. Protein sequence: CAWSGTDSRLFF.

This chain connects TRBV7-2 to TRBJ2-5; 11 positions match TRBD2. The CDR3 is 14 amino acids. Germline V gene sequence: CDR1 SGHTA, CDR2 FQGNSA. Losses at the gene ends were 5 bases for V and 4 bases for J; bases not matched to a gene: 3. Written as DNA, the CDR3 is TGTGCCAGCAGCGCTAGCGGGAGGAGAGAGACCCAGTACTTC. Amino acids: CASSASGRRETQYF.

V gene TRBV27 combines with J gene TRBJ1-6, with TRBD1 as a possible D gene (5 bases). This CDR3 spans 13 amino acids. Germline V CDR1 and CDR2: MNHEY, SMNVEV (reference sequence). V was cut by 7 bases and J by 12 bases, with 16 bases left in between. DNA of the CDR3: TGTGCCAGCACGGGTCGGGGGTTTCTACCCCTCCACTTT. It yields the protein CASTGRGFLPLHF.